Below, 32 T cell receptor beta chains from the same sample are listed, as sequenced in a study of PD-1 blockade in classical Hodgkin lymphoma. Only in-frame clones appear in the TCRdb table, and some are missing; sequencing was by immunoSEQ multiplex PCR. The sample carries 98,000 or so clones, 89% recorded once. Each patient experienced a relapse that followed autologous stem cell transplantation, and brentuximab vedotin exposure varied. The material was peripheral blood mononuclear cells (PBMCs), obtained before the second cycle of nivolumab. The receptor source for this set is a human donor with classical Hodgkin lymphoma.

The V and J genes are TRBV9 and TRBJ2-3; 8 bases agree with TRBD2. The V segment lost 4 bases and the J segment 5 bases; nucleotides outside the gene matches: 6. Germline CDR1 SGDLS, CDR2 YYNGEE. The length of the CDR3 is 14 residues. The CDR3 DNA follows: TGTGCCAGCAGCTCCGGGACTAGAGGAGATACGCAGTATTTT. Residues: CASSSGTRGDTQYF.

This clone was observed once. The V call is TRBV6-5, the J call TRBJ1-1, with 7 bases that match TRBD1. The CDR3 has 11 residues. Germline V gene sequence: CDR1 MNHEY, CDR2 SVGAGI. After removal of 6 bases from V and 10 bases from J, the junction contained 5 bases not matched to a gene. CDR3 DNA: TGTGCCAGCAGGAGGGGGCTTGCAGCTTTCTTT. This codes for CASRRGLAAFF.

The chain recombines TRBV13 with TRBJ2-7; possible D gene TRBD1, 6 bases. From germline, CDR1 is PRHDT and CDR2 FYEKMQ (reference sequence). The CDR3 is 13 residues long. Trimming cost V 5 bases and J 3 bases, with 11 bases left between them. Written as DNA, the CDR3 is TGTGCCAGCAGCAAAACAGGGCACTACGAGCAGTACTTC. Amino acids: CASSKTGHYEQYF.

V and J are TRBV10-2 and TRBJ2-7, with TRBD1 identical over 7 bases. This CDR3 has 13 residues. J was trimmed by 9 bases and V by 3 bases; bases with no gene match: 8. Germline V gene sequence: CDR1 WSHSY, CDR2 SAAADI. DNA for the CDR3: TGCGCCAGCAGTGAAGACAGGGTAAGCGGGCAGTACTTC. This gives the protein CASSEDRVSGQYF.

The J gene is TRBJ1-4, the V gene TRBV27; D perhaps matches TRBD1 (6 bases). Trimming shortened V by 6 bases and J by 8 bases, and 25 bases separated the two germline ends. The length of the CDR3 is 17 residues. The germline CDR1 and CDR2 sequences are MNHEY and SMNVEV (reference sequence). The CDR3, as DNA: TGTGCCAGCAGAAGACTACCGGGACAACCAAGTGGCGAAAAACTGTTTTTT. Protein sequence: CASRRLPGQPSGEKLFF.

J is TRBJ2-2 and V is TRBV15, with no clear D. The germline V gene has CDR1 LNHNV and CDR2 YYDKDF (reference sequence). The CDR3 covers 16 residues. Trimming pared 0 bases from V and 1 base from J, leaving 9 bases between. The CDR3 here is CATSRDYPQNTGELFF. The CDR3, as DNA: TGTGCCACCAGCAGAGATTATCCACAGAACACCGGGGAGCTGTTTTTT.

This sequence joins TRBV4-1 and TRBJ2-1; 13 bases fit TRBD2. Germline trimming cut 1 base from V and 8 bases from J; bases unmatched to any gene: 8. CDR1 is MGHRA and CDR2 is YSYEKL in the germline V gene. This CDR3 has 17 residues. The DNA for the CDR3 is TGCGCCAGCAGCCAAGGGACTAGCGGGAGATATTCGGATGAGCAGTTCTTC. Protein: CASSQGTSGRYSDEQFF.

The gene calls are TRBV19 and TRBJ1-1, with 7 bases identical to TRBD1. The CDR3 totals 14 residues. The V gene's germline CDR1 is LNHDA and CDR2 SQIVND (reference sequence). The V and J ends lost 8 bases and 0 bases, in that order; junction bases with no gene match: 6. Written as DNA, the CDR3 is TGTGCCAGTCGGGACAGCGAGATGAACACTGAAGCTTTCTTT. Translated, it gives CASRDSEMNTEAFF.

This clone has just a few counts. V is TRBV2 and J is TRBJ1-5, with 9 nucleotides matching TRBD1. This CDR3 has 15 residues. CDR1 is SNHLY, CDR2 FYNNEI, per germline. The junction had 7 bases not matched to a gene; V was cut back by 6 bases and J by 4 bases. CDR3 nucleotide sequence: TGTGCCAGCAGCGCGGACAGGGGCGGTAATCAGCCCCAGCATTTT. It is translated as CASSADRGGNQPQHF.

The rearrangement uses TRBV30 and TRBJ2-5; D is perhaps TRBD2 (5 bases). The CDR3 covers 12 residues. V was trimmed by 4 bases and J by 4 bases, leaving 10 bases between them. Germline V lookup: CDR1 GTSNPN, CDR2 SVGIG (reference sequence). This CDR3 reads CAWTDYGETQYF. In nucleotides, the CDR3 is TGTGCCTGGACAGACTACGGAGAGACCCAGTACTTC.

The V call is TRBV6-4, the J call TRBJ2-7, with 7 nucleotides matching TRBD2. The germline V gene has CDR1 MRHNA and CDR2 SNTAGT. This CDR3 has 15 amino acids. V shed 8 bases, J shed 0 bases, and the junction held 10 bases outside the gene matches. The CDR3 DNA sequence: TGTGCCAGCTCCGCGGAGGGCGGGAGCTCCTACGAGCAGTACTTC. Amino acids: CASSAEGGSSYEQYF.

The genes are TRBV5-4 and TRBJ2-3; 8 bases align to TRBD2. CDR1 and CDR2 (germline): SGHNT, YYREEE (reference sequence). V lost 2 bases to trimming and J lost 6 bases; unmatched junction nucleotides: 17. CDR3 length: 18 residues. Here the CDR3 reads CASSFDPGVAGRPDTQYF. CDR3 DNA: TGTGCCAGCAGCTTTGACCCCGGGGTAGCGGGAAGGCCCGATACGCAGTATTTT.

This chain's CDR3 is CASRRGLGNGYTF. DNA for the CDR3: TGTGCCAGTAGAAGGGGCTTAGGGAATGGCTACACCTTC. V usage is TRBV19 and J usage is TRBJ1-2, with a tentative D call TRBD1 (5 bases). Germline values: CDR1 LNHDA, CDR2 SQIVND (reference sequence). This CDR3 comprises 13 residues. Trimming cost V 6 bases and J 6 bases, with 14 bases left between them. Complete variable domain (other parts from reference TRBV19 and TRBJ1-2): DGGITQSPKYLFRKEGQNVTLSCEQNLNHDAMYWYRQDPGQGLRLIYYSQIVNDFQKGDIAEGYSVSREKKESFPLTVTSAQKNPTAFYLCASRRGLGNGYTFGSGTRLTVV.

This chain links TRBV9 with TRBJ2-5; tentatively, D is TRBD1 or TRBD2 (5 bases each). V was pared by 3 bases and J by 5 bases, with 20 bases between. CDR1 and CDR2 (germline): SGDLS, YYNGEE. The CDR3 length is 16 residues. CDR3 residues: CASSDARGRGVETQYF. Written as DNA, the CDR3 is TGTGCCAGCAGCGACGCAAGGGGCCGGGGAGTTGAGACCCAGTACTTC.

Written as DNA, the CDR3 is TGTGCCAGCAGCCCCAGCGGCCACGGGTCCAATGAGCAGTTCTTC. Encoded protein: CASSPSGHGSNEQFF. The rearrangement links TRBV9 to TRBJ2-1; TRBD2 is a possible D gene (5 bases). The CDR3 loop spans 15 amino acids. The V end was cut by 4 bases, the J end by 6 bases, with 17 bases between. Germline V gene data show CDR1 as SGDLS and CDR2 as YYNGEE. Combining the CDR3 with reference TRBV9 and TRBJ2-1 gives the whole variable domain DSGVTQTPKHLITATGQRVTLRCSPRSGDLSVYWYQQSLDQGLQFLIQYYNGEERAKGNILERFSAQQFPDLHSELNLSSLELGDSALYFCASSPSGHGSNEQFFGPGTRLTVL.

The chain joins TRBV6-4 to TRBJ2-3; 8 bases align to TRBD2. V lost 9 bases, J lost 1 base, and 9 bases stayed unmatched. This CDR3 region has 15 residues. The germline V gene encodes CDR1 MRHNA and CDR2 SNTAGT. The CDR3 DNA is TGTGCCAGTGCGCCCGGGGGGGCCCGCACAGATACGCAGTATTTT. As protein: CASAPGGARTDTQYF.

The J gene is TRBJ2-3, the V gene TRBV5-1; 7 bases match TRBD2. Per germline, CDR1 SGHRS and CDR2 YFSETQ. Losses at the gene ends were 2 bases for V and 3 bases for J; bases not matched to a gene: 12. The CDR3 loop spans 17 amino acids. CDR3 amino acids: CASSLVQRGEETDTQYF. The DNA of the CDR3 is TGCGCCAGCAGCTTAGTCCAGCGGGGAGAAGAGACAGATACGCAGTATTTT.

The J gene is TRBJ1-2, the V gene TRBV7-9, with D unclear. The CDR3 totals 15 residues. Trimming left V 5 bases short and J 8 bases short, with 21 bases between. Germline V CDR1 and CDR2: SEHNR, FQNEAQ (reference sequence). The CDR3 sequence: CASSLDHRVFGGYTF. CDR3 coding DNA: TGTGCCAGCAGCCTAGACCACAGAGTCTTTGGCGGCTACACCTTC.

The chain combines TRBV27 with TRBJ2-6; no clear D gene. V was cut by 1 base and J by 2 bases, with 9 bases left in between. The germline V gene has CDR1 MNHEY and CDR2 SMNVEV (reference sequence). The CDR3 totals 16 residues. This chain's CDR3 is CASSLFPATGANVLTF. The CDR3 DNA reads TGTGCCAGCAGTTTATTCCCGGCGACTGGGGCCAACGTCCTGACTTTC.

The CDR3 reads CASSLAGGWYGYTF. The CDR3 DNA follows: TGTGCCAGCAGCTTAGCTGGGGGGTGGTATGGCTACACCTTC. The V call is TRBV7-9, the J call TRBJ1-2; weak D call: TRBD1 (5 bases). The CDR3 runs 14 residues. Deletions cut 0 bases from V and 5 bases from J, with 10 bases between. CDR1 SEHNR and CDR2 FQNEAQ come from the germline V gene (reference sequence).

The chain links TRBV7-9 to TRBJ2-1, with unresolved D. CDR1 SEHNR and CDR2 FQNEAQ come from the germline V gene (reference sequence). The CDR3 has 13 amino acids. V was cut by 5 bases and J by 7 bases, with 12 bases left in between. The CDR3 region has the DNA TGTGCCAGCAGCCTCGTTGCCGGTAATGAGCAGTTCTTC. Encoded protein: CASSLVAGNEQFF.

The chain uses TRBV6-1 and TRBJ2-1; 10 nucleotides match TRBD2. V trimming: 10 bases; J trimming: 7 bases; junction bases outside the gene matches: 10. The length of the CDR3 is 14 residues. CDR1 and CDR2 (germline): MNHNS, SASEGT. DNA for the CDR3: TGTGCCACCCAAGCGGGAGGGCCTGGGAATGAGCAGTTCTTC. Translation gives CATQAGGPGNEQFF.

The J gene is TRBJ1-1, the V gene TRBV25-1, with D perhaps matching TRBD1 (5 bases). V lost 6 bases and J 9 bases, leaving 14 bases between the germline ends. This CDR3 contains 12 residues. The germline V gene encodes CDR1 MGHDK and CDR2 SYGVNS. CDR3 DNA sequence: TGTGCCAGCAGCCGGACCGGGACCCAAGCTTTCTTT. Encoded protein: CASSRTGTQAFF.

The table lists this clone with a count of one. CDR3 loop: CASSPVIGGMNTEAFF. In DNA form, the CDR3 reads TGTGCCAGCAGTCCCGTAATAGGAGGAATGAACACTGAAGCTTTCTTT. This chain connects TRBV27 to TRBJ1-1; D is uncertain. V was pared by 5 bases and J by 0 bases, with 16 bases between. The CDR3 is made up of 16 amino acids. Germline loops: CDR1 MNHEY, CDR2 SMNVEV (reference sequence).

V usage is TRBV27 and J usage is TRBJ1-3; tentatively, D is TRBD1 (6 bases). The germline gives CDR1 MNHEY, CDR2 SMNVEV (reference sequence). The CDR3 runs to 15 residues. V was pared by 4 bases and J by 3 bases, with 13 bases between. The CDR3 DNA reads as TGTGCCAGCAGTTCTCAAACAGGGATTGGAAACACCATATATTTT. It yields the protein CASSSQTGIGNTIYF.

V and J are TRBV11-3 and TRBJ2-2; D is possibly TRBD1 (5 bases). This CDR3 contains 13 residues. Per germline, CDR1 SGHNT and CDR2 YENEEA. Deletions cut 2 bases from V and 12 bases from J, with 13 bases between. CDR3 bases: TGTGCCAGCAGCTTAAGCACTTCAGGGCAGCTGTTTTTT. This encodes CASSLSTSGQLFF.

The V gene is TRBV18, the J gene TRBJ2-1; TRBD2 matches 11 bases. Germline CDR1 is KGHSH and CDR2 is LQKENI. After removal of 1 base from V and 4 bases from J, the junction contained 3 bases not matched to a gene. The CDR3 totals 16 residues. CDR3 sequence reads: CASSPQGLAAYNEQFF. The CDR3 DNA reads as TGTGCCAGCTCACCACAGGGACTAGCGGCGTACAATGAGCAGTTCTTC.

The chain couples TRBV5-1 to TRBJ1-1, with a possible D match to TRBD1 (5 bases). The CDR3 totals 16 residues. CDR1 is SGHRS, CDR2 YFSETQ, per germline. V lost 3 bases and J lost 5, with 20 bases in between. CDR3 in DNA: TGCGCCAGCAGCTCGGCGGACTTTAGTCGGGGGACTGAAGCTTTCTTT. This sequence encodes CASSSADFSRGTEAFF.

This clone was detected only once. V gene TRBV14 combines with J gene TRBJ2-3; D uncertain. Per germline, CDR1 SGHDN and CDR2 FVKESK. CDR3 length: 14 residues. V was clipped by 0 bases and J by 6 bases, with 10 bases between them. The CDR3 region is CASSQDPLGDTQYF. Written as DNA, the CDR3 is TGTGCCAGCAGCCAAGATCCACTTGGGGATACGCAGTATTTT.

CDR3 DNA sequence: TGTGCCAGCAGTGAATTTGGCTTTACTAACTATGGCTACACCTTC. It is translated as CASSEFGFTNYGYTF. V is TRBV2 and J is TRBJ1-2, with D unresolved. Germline-derived CDR1 and CDR2 are SNHLY and FYNNEI. Trimming shortened V by 2 bases and J by 0 bases, and 10 bases separated the two germline ends. This CDR3 has 15 amino acids. The full variable domain, completed using reference TRBV2 and TRBJ1-2, is EPEVTQTPSHQVTQMGQEVILRCVPISNHLYFYWYRQILGQKVEFLVSFYNNEISEKSEIFDDQFSVERPDGSNFTLKIRSTKLEDSAMYFCASSEFGFTNYGYTFGSGTRLTVV.

The CDR3 loop is CASSFVGEGYEQYF. The CDR3 DNA is TGTGCCAGCAGTTTTGTGGGGGAGGGCTACGAGCAGTACTTC. The V call is TRBV27, the J call TRBJ2-7; 7 bases match TRBD2. The CDR3 is 14 residues long. CDR1 is MNHEY and CDR2 is SMNVEV in the germline V gene (reference sequence). V was pared by 3 bases and J by 3 bases, with 5 bases of the junction left unmatched.

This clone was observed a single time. Here the CDR3 reads CASTSGRQSTFYGYTF. CDR3 DNA sequence: TGTGCCAGCACCTCGGGACGGCAGTCAACCTTCTATGGCTACACCTTC. This chain uses TRBV19 with TRBJ1-2, with D perhaps matching TRBD1 (5 bases). The germline V gene encodes CDR1 LNHDA and CDR2 SQIVND (reference sequence). Deletions cut 9 bases from V and 4 bases from J, with 24 bases between. The CDR3 loop spans 16 amino acids.